A single sample gave rise to the 9 T cell receptor beta chains below, sequenced in a study of blood T cell repertoires in COVID-19. TCRdb's copy holds only in-frame clones and misses some; the assay was immunoSEQ multiplex PCR. The profile shows over 350,000 clones, 85% to 90% of them singletons. The sequenced sample consisted of PBMCs or T cells enriched from blood (not recorded which). The receptors come from a woman aged 25 to 39 with acute COVID-19.

This sequence joins TRBV5-1 and TRBJ2-3, with 7 bases fitting TRBD2. This CDR3 has 16 amino acids. CDR1 SGHRS and CDR2 YFSETQ come from the germline V gene. The J segment lost 3 bases and the V segment lost 2 bases, leaving 9 bases of the junction unmatched. The CDR3 nucleotides are TGCGCCAGCAGCTTACCCGGGACGGGAGGAACAGATACGCAGTATTTT. Translated, it gives CASSLPGTGGTDTQYF.

The rearrangement links TRBV28 to TRBJ2-7; D ambiguous. The CDR3 consists of 12 residues. Germline V lookup: CDR1 MDHEN, CDR2 SYDVKM. The V gene lost 4 bases and the J gene lost 4 bases, with 8 bases spanning the gap. CDR3 in DNA: TGTGCCAGCAGTTCCAGTTTTTACGAGCAGTACTTC. This gives the protein CASSSSFYEQYF.

In its sample, this clone was seen a few times. This chain links TRBV19 with TRBJ2-1, with D unresolved. The V and J ends lost 2 bases and 8 bases respectively, with 4 bases between them. Germline CDR1 reads LNHDA; CDR2 reads SQIVND (reference sequence). The CDR3 is made up of 11 amino acids. CDR3 region: CASSIYDEQFF. As DNA, the CDR3 is TGTGCCAGTAGTATATATGATGAGCAGTTCTTC.

The J gene is TRBJ1-2, the V gene TRBV27; 10 bases map to TRBD1. The CDR3 consists of 15 residues. Per the germline V gene, CDR1 is MNHEY and CDR2 is SMNVEV (reference sequence). J gave up 4 bases and V 2 bases, and 4 bases lay outside the gene matches. CDR3 coding DNA: TGTGCCAGCAGTTTAACGACAGGGGGCATCTATGGCTACACCTTC. As protein: CASSLTTGGIYGYTF.

The CDR3 DNA reads as TGTGCCAGCAGTTCCCCGGGAGGGCCCCAGCATTTT. This sequence encodes CASSSPGGPQHF. The rearrangement uses TRBV6-5 and TRBJ1-5; D gene uncertain. Trimming left V 4 bases short and J 9 bases short, with 10 bases between. CDR1 and CDR2 (germline): MNHEY, SVGAGI. The CDR3 has 12 amino acids.

This clone was seen more than once but under ten times. This chain uses TRBV5-5 with TRBJ1-1, with D uncertain. Germline CDR1 and CDR2: SGHKS and YYEKEE (reference sequence). The ends were cut back, 0 bases at V and 4 bases at J, with 16 bases in the middle. The CDR3 spans 16 residues. The CDR3 spells CASSLDPLRRGTEAFF. The DNA for the CDR3 is TGTGCCAGCAGCTTGGACCCCCTACGACGGGGCACTGAAGCTTTCTTT.

This chain links TRBV5-1 with TRBJ2-3; possible D gene TRBD2, 7 bases. With 0 bases removed from V and 4 bases from J, the gap between germline ends came to 12 bases. This CDR3 has 15 residues. Germline lookup yields CDR1 SGHRS and CDR2 YFSETQ. CDR3 sequence: CASSLGGGAPDTQYF. The CDR3 region has the DNA TGCGCCAGCAGCTTGGGAGGGGGGGCCCCAGATACGCAGTATTTT.

Comment on this clone: The sample has other DNA sequences that encode this CDR3 too. V usage is TRBV18 and J usage is TRBJ1-3, with D possibly TRBD1 on 6 matching bases. This CDR3 comprises 16 residues. In germline, CDR1 is KGHSH, CDR2 LQKENI. The germline V and J ends were trimmed by 6 bases and 2 bases, with 17 bases remaining between them. Here the CDR3 DNA reads TGTGCCAGCTCGTTCGACAGGATCGGAGCTGGAAACACCATATATTTT. As protein: CASSFDRIGAGNTIYF.

V and J are TRBV7-2 and TRBJ1-6, with D maybe TRBD1 (6 bases). From germline, CDR1 is SGHTA and CDR2 FQGNSA. The CDR3 length is 14 residues. Trimming removed 5 bases from V and 13 bases from J, with 18 bases in between. The CDR3 nucleotides read TGTGCCAGCAGCGTTCAGCCAGGGGTCCCTCCCCTCCACTTT. Translating it yields CASSVQPGVPPLHF.